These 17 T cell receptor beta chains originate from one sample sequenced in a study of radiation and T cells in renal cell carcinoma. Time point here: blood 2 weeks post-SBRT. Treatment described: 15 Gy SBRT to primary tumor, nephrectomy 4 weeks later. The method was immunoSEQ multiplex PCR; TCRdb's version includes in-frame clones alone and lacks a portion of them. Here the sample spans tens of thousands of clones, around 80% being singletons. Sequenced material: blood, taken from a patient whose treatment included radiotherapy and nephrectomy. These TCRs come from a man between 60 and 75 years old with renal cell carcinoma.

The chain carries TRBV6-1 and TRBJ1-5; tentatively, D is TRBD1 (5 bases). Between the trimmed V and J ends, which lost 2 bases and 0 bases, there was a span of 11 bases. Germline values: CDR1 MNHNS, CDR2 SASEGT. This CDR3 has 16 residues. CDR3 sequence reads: CASSEHGARSNQPQHF. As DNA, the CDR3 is TGTGCCAGCAGTGAACATGGGGCCCGTAGCAATCAGCCCCAGCATTTT.

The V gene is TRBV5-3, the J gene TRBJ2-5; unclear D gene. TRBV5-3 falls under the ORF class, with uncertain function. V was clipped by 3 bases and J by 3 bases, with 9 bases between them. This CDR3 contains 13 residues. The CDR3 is CARSSELKETQYF. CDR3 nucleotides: TGTGCCAGAAGCTCTGAACTAAAAGAGACCCAGTACTTC.

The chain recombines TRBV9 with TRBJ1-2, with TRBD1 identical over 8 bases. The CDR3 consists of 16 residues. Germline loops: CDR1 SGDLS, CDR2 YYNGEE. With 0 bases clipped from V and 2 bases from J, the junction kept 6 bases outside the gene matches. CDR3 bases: TGTGCCAGCAGCGTAGAATGGGACAGGTCGAACTATGGCTACACCTTC. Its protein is CASSVEWDRSNYGYTF.

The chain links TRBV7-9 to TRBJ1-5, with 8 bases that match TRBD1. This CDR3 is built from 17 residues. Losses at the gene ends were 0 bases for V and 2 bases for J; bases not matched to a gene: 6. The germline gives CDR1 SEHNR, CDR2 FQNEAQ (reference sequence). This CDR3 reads CASSLAEDRVGNQPQHF. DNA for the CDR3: TGTGCCAGCAGCTTAGCGGAGGACAGGGTAGGCAATCAGCCCCAGCATTTT.

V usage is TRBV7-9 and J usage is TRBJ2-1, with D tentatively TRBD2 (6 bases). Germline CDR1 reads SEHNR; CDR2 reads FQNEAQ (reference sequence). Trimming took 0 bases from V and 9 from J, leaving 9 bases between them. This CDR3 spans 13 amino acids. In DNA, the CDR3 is TGTGCCAGCAGCTTAGCGGCAGCGGGTGAGCAGTTCTTC. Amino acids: CASSLAAAGEQFF.

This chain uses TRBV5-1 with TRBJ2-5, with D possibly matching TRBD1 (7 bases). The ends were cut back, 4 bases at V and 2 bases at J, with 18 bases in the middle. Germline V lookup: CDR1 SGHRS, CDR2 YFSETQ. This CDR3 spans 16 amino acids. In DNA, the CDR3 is TGCGCCAGCAGCGGGGGGATCAGGACAGGACAAGAGACCCAGTACTTC. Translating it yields CASSGGIRTGQETQYF. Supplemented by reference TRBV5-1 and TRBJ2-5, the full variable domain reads KAGVTQTPRYLIKTRGQQVTLSCSPISGHRSVSWYQQTPGQGLQFLFEYFSETQRNKGNFPGRFSGRQFSNSRSEMNVSTLELGDSALYLCASSGGIRTGQETQYFGPGTRLLVL.

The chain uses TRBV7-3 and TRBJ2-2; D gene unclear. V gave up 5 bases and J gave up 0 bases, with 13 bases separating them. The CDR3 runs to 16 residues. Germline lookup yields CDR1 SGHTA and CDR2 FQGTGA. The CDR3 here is CASSPLPDANTGELFF. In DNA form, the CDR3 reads TGTGCCAGCAGCCCCCTCCCAGATGCGAACACCGGGGAGCTGTTTTTT.

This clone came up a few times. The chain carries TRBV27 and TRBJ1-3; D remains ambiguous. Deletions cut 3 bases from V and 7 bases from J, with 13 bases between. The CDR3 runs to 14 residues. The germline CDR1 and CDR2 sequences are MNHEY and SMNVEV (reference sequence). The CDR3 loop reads CASSLEHRSNTIYF. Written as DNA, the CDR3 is TGTGCCAGCAGTTTGGAACATCGCTCTAACACCATATATTTT.

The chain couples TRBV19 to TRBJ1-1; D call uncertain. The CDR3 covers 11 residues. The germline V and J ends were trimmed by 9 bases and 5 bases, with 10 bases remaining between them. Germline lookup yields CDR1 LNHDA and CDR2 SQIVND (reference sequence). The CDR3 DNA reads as TGTGCCAGCGGCTACGGGACTGAAGCTTTCTTT. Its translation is CASGYGTEAFF.

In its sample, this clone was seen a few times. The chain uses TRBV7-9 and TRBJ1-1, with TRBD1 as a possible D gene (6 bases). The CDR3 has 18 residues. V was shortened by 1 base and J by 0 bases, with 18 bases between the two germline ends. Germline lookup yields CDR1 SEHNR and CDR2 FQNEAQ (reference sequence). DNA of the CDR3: TGTGCCAGCAGCTTAGTTAGCCTTGGACAGATAATGAACACTGAAGCTTTCTTT. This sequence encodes CASSLVSLGQIMNTEAFF.

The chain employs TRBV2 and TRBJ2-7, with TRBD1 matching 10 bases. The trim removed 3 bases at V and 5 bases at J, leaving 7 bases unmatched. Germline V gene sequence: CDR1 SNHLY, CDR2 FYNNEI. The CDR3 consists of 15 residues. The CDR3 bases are TGTGCCAGCAGTGACCTATTGGACAGGGGGAACGAGCAGTACTTC. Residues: CASSDLLDRGNEQYF.

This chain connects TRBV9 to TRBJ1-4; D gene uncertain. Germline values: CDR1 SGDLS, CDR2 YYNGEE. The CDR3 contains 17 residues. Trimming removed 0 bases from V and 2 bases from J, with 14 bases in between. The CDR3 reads CASSVGVSSFTNEKLFF. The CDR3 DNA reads TGTGCCAGCAGCGTAGGGGTCAGCAGCTTCACTAATGAAAAACTGTTTTTT.

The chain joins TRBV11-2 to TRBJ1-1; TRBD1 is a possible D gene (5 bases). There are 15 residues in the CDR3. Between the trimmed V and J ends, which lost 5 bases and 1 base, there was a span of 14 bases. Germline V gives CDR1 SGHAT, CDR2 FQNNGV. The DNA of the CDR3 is TGTGCCAGCAGCGCCGACAGAGACGGGAACACTGAAGCTTTCTTT. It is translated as CASSADRDGNTEAFF.

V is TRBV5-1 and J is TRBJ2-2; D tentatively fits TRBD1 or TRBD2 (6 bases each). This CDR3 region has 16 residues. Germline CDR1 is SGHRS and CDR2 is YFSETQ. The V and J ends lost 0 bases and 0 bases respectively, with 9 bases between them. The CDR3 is CASSLEGGANTGELFF. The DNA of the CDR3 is TGCGCCAGCAGCTTGGAGGGGGGCGCGAACACCGGGGAGCTGTTTTTT.

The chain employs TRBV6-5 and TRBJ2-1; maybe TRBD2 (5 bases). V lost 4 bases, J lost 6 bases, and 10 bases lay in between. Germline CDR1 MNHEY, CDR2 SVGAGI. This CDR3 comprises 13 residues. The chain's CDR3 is CASSSGILNEQFF. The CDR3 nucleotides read TGTGCCAGCAGTTCCGGGATCCTCAATGAGCAGTTCTTC.

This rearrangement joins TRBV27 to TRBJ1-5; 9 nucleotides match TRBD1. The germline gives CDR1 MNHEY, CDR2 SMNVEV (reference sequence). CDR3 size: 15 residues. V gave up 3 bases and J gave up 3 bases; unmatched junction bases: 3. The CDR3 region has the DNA TGTGCCAGCAGTTTCCGGGACAGGGTCAATCAGCCCCAGCATTTT. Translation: CASSFRDRVNQPQHF.

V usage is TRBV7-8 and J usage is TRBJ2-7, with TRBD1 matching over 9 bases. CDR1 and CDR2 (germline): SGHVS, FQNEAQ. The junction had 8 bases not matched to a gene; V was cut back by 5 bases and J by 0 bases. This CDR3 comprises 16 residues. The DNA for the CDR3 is TGTGCCAGCAGCGCCGGGACAGGGCCTCTCTCCTACGAGCAGTACTTC. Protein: CASSAGTGPLSYEQYF.